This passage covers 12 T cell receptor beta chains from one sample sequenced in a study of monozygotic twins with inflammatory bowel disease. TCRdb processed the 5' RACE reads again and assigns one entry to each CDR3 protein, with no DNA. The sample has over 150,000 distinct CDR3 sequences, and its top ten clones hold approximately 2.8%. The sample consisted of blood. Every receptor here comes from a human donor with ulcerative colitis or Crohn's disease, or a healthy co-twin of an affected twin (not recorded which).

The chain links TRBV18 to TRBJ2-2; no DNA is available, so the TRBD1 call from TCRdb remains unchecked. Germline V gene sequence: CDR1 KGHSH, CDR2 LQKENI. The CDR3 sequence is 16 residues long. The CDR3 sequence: CASSPRIQGGTGELFF.

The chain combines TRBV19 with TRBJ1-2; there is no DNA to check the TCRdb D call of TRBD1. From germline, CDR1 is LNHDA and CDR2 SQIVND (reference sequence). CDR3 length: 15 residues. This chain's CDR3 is CASSIMAGKENGYTF.

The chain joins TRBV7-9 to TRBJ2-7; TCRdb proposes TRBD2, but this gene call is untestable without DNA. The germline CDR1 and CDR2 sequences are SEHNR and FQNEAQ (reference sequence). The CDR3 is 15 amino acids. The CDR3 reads CASTLHSRNYYEQYF. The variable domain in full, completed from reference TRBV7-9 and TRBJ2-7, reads DTGVSQNPRHKITKRGQNVTFRCDPISEHNRLYWYRQTLGQGPEFLTYFQNEAQLEKSRLLSDRFSAERPKGSFSTLEIQRTEQGDSAMYLCASTLHSRNYYEQYFGPGTRLTVT.

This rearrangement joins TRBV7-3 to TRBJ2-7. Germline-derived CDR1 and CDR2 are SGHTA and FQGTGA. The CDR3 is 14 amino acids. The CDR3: CASSPQPNAGEQYF.

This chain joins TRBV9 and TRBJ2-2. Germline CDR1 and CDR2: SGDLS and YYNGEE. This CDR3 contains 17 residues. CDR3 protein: CASSVDARLANTGELFF.

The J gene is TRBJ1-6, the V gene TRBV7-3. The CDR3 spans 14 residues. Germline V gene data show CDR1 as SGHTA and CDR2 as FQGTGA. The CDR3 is CASSLQGGDSPLHF.

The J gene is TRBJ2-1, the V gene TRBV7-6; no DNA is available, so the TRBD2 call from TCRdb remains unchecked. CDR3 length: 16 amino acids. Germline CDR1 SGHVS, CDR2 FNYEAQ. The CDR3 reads CASSLISGRRDNEQFF.

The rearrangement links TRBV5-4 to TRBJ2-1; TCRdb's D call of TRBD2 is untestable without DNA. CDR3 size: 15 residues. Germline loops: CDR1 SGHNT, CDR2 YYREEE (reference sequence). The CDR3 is CASSLVLSQNNEQFF.

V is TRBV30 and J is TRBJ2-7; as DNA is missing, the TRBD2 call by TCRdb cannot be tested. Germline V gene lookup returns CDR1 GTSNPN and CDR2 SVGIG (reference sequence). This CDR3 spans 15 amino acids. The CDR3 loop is CAWSAYSGRANEQYF.

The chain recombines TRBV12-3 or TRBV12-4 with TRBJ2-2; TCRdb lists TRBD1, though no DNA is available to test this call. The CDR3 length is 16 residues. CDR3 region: CASSLSGTRNTGELFF.

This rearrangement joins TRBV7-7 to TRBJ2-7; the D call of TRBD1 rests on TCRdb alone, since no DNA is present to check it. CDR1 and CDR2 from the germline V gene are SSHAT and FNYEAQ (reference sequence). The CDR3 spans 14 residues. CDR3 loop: CASSLGRDVNEQYF. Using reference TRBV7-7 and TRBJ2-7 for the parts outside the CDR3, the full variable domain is GAGVSQSPRYKVTKRGQDVTLRCDPISSHATLYWYQQALGQGPEFLTYFNYEAQPDKSGLPSDRFSAERPEGSISTLTIQRTEQRDSAMYRCASSLGRDVNEQYFGPGTRLTVT.

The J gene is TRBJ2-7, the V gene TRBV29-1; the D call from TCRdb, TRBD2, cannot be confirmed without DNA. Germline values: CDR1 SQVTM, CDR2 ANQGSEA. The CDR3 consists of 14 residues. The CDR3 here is CSVGPGTSSYEQYF.